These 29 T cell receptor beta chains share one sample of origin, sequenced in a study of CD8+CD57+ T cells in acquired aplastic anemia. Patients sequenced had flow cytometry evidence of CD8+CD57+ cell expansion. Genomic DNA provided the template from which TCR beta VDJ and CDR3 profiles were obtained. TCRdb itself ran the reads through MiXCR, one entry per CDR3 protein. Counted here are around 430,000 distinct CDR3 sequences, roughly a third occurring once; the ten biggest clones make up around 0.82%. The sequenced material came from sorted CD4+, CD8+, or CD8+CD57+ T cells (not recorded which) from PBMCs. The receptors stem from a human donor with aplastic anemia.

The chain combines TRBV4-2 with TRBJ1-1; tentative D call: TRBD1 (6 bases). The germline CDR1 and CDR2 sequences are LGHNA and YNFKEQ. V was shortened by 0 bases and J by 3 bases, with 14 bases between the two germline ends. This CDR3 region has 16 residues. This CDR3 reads CASSQDITGKDTEAFF. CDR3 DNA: TGTGCCAGCAGCCAAGATATCACAGGGAAGGACACTGAAGCTTTCTTT.

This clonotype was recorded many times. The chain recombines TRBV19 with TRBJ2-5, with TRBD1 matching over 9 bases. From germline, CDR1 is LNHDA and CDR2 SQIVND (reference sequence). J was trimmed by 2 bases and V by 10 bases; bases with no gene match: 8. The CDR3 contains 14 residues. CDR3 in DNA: TGTGCCACCATGACAGGGGGTGGGCAAGAGACCCAGTACTTC. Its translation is CATMTGGGQETQYF.

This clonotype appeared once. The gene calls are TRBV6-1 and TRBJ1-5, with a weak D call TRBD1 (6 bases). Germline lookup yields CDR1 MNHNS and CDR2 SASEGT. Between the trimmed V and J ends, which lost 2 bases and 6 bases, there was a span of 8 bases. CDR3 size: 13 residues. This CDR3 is CASSETGSQPQHF. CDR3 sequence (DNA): TGTGCCAGCAGTGAAACAGGGAGTCAGCCCCAGCATTTT.

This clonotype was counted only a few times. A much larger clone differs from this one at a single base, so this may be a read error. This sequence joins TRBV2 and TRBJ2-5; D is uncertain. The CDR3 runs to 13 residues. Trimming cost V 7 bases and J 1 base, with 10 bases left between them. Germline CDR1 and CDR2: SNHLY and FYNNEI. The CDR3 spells CASMSGPQETQYF. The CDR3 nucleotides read TGTGCCAGCATGTCAGGCCCCCAAGAGACCCAGTACTTC. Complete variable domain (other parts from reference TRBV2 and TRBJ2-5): EPEVTQTPSHQVTQMGQEVILRCVPISNHLYFYWYRQILGQKVEFLVSFYNNEISEKSEIFDDQFSVERPDGSNFTLKIRSTKLEDSAMYFCASMSGPQETQYFGPGTRLLVL.

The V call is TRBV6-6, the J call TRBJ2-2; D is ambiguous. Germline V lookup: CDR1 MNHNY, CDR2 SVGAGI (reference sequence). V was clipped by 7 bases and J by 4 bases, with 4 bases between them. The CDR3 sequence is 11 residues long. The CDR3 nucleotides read TGTGCCAGCATCCTCACCGGGGAGCTGTTTTTT. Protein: CASILTGELFF.

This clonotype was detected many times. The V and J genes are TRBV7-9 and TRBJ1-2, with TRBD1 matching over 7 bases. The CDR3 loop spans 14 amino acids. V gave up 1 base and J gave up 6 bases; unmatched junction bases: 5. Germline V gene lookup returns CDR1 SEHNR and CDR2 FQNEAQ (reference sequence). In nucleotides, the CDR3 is TGTGCCAGCAGCTTAGAACAGGGGTTCCATGGCTACACCTTC. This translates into CASSLEQGFHGYTF.

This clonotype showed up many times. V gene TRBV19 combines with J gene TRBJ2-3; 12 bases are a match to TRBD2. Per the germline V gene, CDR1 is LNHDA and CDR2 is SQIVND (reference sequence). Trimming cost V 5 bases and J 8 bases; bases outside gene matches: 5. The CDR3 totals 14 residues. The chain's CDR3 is CASSPQTSGGTQYF. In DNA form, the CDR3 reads TGTGCCAGTAGTCCCCAGACTAGCGGGGGTACGCAGTATTTT.

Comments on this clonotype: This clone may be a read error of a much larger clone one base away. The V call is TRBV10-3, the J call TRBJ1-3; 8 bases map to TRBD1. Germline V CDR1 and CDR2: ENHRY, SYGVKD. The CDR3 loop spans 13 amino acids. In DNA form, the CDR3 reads TGTGCCATCGGTACAGGGGGAGTAAACACCTTATATTTT. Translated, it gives CAIGTGGVNTLYF.

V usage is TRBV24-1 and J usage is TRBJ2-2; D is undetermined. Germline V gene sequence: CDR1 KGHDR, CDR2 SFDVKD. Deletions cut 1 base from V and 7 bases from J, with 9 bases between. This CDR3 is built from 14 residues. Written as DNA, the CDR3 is TGTGCCACCAGTGATTTTGTAGGAATCGGGGAGCTGTTTTTT. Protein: CATSDFVGIGELFF.

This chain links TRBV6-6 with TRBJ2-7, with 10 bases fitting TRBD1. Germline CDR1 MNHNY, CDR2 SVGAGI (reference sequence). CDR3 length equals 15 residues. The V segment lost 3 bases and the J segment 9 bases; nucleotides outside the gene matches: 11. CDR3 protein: CASSYAGTGAGVQYF. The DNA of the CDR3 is TGTGCCAGCAGTTATGCCGGGACAGGGGCCGGTGTGCAGTACTTC.

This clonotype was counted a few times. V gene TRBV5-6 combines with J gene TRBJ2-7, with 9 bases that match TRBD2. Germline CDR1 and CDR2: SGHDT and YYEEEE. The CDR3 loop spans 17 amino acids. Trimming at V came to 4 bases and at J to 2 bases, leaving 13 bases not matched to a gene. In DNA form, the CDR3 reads TGTGCCAGCAGCCCGCGGGTTGGCCAGCGGGGGGCCTACGAGCAGTACTTC. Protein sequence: CASSPRVGQRGAYEQYF.

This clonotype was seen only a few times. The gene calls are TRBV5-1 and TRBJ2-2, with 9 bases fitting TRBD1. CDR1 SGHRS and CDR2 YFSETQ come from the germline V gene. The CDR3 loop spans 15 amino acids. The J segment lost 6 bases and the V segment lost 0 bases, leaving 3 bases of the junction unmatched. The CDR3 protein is CASSLDRQGAGELFF. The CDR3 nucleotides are TGCGCCAGCAGCTTGGATCGACAGGGGGCCGGGGAGCTGTTTTTT.

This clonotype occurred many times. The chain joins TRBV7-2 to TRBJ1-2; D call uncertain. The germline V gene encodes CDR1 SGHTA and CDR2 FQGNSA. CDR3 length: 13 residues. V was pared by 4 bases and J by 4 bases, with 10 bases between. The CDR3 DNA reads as TGTGCCAGCAGCTCCCGGGCAAGCTATGGCTACACCTTC. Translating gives CASSSRASYGYTF. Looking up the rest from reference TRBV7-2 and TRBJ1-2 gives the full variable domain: GAGVSQSPSNKVTEKGKDVELRCDPISGHTALYWYRQSLGQGLEFLIYFQGNSAPDKSGLPSDRFSAERTGGSVSTLTIQRTQQEDSAVYLCASSSRASYGYTFGSGTRLTVV.

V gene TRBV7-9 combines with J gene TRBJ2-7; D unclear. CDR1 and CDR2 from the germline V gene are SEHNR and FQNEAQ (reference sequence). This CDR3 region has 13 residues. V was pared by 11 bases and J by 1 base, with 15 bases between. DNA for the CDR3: TGTGCCGGTGAACTGACACCTTCCTACGAGCAGTACTTC. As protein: CAGELTPSYEQYF.

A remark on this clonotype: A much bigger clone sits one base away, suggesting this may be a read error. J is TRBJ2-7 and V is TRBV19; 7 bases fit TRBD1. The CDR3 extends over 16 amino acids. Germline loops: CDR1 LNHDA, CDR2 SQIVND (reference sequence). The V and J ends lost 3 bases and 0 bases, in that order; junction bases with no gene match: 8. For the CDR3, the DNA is TGTGCCAGTAGTATCCGGTTGACAGGGAACTCCTACGAGCAGTACTTC. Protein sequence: CASSIRLTGNSYEQYF.

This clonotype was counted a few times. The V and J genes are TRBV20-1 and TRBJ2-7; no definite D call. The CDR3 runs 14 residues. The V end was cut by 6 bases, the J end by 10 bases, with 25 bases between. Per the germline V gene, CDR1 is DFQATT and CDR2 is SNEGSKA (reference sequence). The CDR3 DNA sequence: TGCAGTGCACTTGTTCTGGCGCTGAGCCCTCTTCAGTACTTC. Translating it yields CSALVLALSPLQYF.

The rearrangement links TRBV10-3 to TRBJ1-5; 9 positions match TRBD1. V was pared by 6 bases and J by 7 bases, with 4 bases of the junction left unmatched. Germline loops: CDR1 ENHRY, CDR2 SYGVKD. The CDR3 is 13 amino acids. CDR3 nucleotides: TGTGCCATCAGCTCACAGGGGGCGCAGCCCCAGCATTTT. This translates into CAISSQGAQPQHF.

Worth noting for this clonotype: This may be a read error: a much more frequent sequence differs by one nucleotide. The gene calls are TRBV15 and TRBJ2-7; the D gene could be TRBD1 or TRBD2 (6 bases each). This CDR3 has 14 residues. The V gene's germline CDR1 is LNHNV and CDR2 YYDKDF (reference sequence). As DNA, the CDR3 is TGTGCCAGCAGCGGAACTAGGGGGGCCTACGAGCAGTACTTC. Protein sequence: CASSGTRGAYEQYF. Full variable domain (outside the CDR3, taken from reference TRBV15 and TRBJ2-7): DAMVIQNPRYQVTQFGKPVTLSCSQTLNHNVMYWYQQKSSQAPKLLFHYYDKDFNNEADTPDNFQSRRPNTSFCFLDIRSPGLGDTAMYLCASSGTRGAYEQYFGPGTRLTVT.

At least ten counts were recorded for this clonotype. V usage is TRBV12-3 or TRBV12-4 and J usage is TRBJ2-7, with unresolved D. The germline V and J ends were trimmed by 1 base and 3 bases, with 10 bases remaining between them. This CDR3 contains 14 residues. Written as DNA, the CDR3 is TGTGCCAGCAGTTTAGTCGGATTGTACTACGAGCAGTACTTC. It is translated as CASSLVGLYYEQYF.

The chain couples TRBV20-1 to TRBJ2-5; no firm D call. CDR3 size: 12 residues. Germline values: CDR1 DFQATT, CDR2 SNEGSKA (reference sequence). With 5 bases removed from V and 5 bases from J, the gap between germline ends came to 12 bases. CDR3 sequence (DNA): TGCAGTGCTCGAAATGTAGGGGAGACCCAGTACTTC. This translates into CSARNVGETQYF.

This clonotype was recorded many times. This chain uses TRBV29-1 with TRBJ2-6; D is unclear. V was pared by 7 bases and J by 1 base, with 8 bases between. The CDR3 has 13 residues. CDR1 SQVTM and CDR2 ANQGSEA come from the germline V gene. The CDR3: CSAGVSGANVLTF. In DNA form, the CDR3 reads TGCAGCGCTGGAGTATCTGGGGCCAACGTCCTGACTTTC. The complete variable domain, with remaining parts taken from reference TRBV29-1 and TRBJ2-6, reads SAVISQKPSRDICQRGTSLTIQCQVDSQVTMMFWYRQQPGQSLTLIATANQGSEATYESGFVIDKFPISRPNLTFSTLTVSNMSPEDSSIYLCSAGVSGANVLTFGAGSRLTVL.

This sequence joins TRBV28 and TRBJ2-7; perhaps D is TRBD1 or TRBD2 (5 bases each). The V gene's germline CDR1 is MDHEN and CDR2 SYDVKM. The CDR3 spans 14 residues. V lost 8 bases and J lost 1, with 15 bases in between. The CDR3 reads CASSFGTLSYEQYF. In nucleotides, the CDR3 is TGTGCCAGCTCTTTCGGGACCCTTTCCTACGAGCAGTACTTC.

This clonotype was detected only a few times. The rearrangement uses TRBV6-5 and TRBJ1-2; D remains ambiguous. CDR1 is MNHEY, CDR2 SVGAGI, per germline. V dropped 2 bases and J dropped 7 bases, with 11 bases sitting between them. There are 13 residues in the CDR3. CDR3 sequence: CASSYVPSRGYTF. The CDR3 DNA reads TGTGCCAGCAGTTACGTACCGTCGCGTGGCTACACCTTC.

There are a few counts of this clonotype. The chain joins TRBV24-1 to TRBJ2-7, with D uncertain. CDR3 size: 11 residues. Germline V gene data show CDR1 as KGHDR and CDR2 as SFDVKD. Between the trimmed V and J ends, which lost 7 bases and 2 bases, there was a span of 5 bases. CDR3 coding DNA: TGTGCCACCAGGGGTCCCTACGAGCAGTACTTC. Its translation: CATRGPYEQYF.

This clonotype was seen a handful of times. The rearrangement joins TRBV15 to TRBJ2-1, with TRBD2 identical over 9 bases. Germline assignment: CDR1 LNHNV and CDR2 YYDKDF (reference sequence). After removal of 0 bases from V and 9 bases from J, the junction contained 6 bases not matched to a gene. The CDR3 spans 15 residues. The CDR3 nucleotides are TGTGCCACCAGCAGAGAACTAGCGGGTGGGGGTGAGCAGTTCTTC. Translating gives CATSRELAGGGEQFF.

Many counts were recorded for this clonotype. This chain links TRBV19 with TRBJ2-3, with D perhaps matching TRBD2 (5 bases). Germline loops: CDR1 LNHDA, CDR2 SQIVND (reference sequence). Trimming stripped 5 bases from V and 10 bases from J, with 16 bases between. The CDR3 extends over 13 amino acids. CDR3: CASSPQGLSPQYF. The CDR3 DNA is TGTGCCAGTAGTCCCCAAGGACTCAGTCCGCAGTATTTT. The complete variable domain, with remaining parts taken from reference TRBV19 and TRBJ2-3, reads DGGITQSPKYLFRKEGQNVTLSCEQNLNHDAMYWYRQDPGQGLRLIYYSQIVNDFQKGDIAEGYSVSREKKESFPLTVTSAQKNPTAFYLCASSPQGLSPQYFGPGTRLTVL.

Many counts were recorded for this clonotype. Here the CDR3 reads CASSSGTSDEQYF. The CDR3 region has the DNA TGCGCCAGCAGTTCCGGGACATCCGACGAGCAGTACTTC. The V and J genes are TRBV10-1 and TRBJ2-7; perhaps TRBD1 as D (6 bases). Between the trimmed V and J ends, which lost 5 bases and 5 bases, there was a span of 13 bases. Germline CDR1 is WNHNN and CDR2 is SYGVQD (reference sequence). The CDR3 is 13 amino acids.

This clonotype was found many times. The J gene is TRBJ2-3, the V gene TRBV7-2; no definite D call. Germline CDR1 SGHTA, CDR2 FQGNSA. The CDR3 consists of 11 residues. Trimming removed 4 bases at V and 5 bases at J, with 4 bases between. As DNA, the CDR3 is TGTGCCAGCAGCTCGCTAGATACGCAGTATTTT. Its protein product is CASSSLDTQYF.

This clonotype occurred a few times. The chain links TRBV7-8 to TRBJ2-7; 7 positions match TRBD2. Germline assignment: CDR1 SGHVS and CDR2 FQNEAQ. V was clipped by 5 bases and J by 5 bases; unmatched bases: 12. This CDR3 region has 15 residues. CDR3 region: CASSLAGVQSHEQYF. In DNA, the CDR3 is TGTGCCAGCAGCCTGGCGGGGGTACAGTCCCACGAGCAGTACTTC.